The clone carrying this T cell receptor beta chain has a handful of counts. Its cognate antigen is unknown. This entry belongs to a study of T-cell memory formation after mild COVID-19. Study background: There were largely donor-specific TCR clusters.

Broader study findings: Prior to infection, memory already included some responding clones, suggesting cross-reactive memory joined. CM and EM subsets held most contracting CD4+ clones; EMRA held CD8+ ones.

TCRdb redid the calling of the 5' RACE reads with MiXCR, one entry per CDR3 protein. The table records 400,000 to 550,000 distinct CDR3 sequences, 20% to 30% of them present only once. The V gene end was trimmed by 4 bases and the J gene end by 3 bases; junction bases not matched to a gene: 3. The CDR3 loop spans 15 amino acids. Per the germline V gene, CDR1 is LGHNA and CDR2 is YNFKEQ. The TCR originated in an adult woman who had mild COVID-19 (a few samples of this study predate the infection). Cell type and time point are not known. Sequenced: PBMCs or a T cell subset sorted from them (not recorded which). This chain uses TRBV4-2 with TRBJ2-3; TRBD2 matches at 11 bases. The CDR3 reads CASSLAGGKTDTQYF. CDR3 nucleotide sequence: TGTGCCAGCAGCCTAGCGGGGGGGAAAACAGATACGCAGTATTTT.